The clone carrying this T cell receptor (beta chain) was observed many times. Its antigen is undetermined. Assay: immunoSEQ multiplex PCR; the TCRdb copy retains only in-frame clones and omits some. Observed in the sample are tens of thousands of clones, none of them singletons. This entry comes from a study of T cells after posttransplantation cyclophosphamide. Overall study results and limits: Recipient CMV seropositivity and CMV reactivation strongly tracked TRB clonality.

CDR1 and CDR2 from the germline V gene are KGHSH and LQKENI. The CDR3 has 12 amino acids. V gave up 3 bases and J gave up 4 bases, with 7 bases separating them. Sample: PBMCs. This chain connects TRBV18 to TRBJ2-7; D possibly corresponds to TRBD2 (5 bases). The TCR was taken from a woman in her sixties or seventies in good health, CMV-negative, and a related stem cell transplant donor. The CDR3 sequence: CASSPGDYEQYF. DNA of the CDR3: TGTGCCAGCTCACCCGGGGATTACGAGCAGTACTTC.